This TCR beta chain was recorded in a study of response to subunit inactivated influenza vaccine. One entry per CDR3 protein results from TCRdb running MiXCR on the RT-PCR reads. The table records just under 550,000 distinct CDR3 sequences, 20% to 25% of them present only once. Germline V gives CDR1 SGHRS, CDR2 YFSETQ. The ends lost 7 bases at V and 9 bases at J; junction bases unmatched: 18. The CDR3 has 15 residues. These same records also appear under a second study, on T cells expressing NK-cell markers. That publication notes: TCR beta libraries carry UMIs added by 5'RACE template switching. Obtained from sorted CD3+CD56+NKG2C+, CD3+CD56+NKG2C- and CD3+CD56-NKG2C+ T cells were the TCR beta repertoires. Dominant NKG2C+ clonotypes were found to form about 1.0-7.5% of CD8+ T cells in more than five donors. The CD3+CD56-NKG2C+ fraction was also led by these clonotypes in a handful of donors.

The chain carries TRBV5-1 and TRBJ2-7; the match to TRBD1 covers 8 bases. The TCR was taken from a middle-aged man who received an inactivated influenza vaccine. The sequences come from CD4+ T cells sorted from PBMCs, collected about 13 days after vaccination. The CDR3 here is CASQRDGTGNVRQYF. The CDR3 DNA reads TGCGCCAGCCAAAGGGACGGGACAGGAAACGTCAGGCAGTACTTC.